Listed below are T cell receptor beta chains from one sample, sequenced in a study of monozygotic twins with inflammatory bowel disease. TCRdb derives one entry per CDR3 protein from the 5' RACE reads, leaving out DNA. This sample's table reports some 450,000 distinct CDR3 sequences. The sequencing sample was made of blood. Source of these receptors: a human donor with ulcerative colitis or Crohn's disease, or a healthy co-twin of an affected twin (not recorded which). Each CDR3 is given with its conserved first and last residue.

cdr3_aa: CASSPVPGAYEQYF
j_call: TRBJ2-7
v_call: TRBV7-2

cdr3_aa: CASSLVGSSLSPQETQYF
j_call: TRBJ2-5
v_call: TRBV11-2

cdr3_aa: CASSPGRLPGAGYTF
j_call: TRBJ1-2
v_call: TRBV5-4

cdr3_aa: CSAARAGIGNYGYTF
j_call: TRBJ1-2
v_call: TRBV20-1

cdr3_aa: CSVRNTGTAQEKAQYF
j_call: TRBJ2-5
v_call: TRBV29-1

cdr3_aa: CASSLGYSHETQYF
j_call: TRBJ2-5
v_call: TRBV5-5

cdr3_aa: CAIGQALRGNTEAFF
j_call: TRBJ1-1
v_call: TRBV10-3

cdr3_aa: CASSLGWIKDTQYF
j_call: TRBJ2-3
v_call: TRBV5-6

cdr3_aa: CASSAGLAGFTDTQYF
j_call: TRBJ2-3
v_call: TRBV19

cdr3_aa: CASSVYSKGVQFF
j_call: TRBJ2-1
v_call: TRBV14

cdr3_aa: CASSSQGDYEQYF
j_call: TRBJ2-7
v_call: TRBV5-1

cdr3_aa: CAISEETGEGQPQHF
j_call: TRBJ1-5
v_call: TRBV10-3

cdr3_aa: CASSLGDSFNQPQHF
j_call: TRBJ1-5
v_call: TRBV5-1

cdr3_aa: CASSYSRSGVTEAFF
j_call: TRBJ1-1
v_call: TRBV6-5

cdr3_aa: CASSFGSVKGELFF
j_call: TRBJ2-2
v_call: TRBV28